This T cell receptor beta chain was found in a study of blood T cell repertoires in COVID-19. Study-wide context: The samples span acute and convalescent COVID-19 from the United States, Italy and Spain. T cells, B-cell-depleted T cells, or PBMCs supplied cDNA or gDNA.

Per the original methods: Amplification from reference gene primers served as the basis for estimated nucleated cell counts. Assay used: immunoSEQ multiplex PCR; TCRdb lists only in-frame clones, some missing. V and J calls and clone size follow that table, whereas D and trimming were derived from the DNA. The sample holds approximately 180,000 clones, 70% to 90% seen once. The sequencing sample was made of peripheral blood. The TCR sequence derives from a middle-aged man with active or convalescent COVID-19.

In nucleotides, the CDR3 is TGTGCCAGCTCAGGGAGCGGGGTCTTCAATGAGCAGTTCTTC. It is translated as CASSGSGVFNEQFF. The chain has TRBV7-2 and TRBJ2-1, with 7 bases that match TRBD2. This CDR3 contains 14 residues. The V and J ends lost 8 bases and 6 bases, in that order; junction bases with no gene match: 10. Germline CDR1 SGHTA, CDR2 FQGNSA.